This T cell receptor (beta chain) was sequenced in a study of OX40 agonist ivuxolimab in advanced cancers. Study-wide context: Partial responses were seen in three patients, one with hepatocellular carcinoma and two with cutaneous melanoma. Study findings and constraints: Clones of CD4+ and CD8+ blood T cells grew by week 6 at doses of 0.1 to 3.0 mg/kg.

CDR3 length: 14 amino acids. Germline V gives CDR1 SGHRS, CDR2 YFSETQ. The assay was immunoSEQ multiplex PCR, and TCRdb's table has in-frame clones only and misses some. The sample lists tens of thousands of clones; over 90% were seen once. A note on this clone: What it recognizes is unknown. A junction boundary mismatches the germline segment, possibly from a read error.

The input for sequencing was CD4+ or CD8+ T cells sorted from blood, taken in a trial of the OX40 agonist ivuxolimab. J is TRBJ2-1 and V is TRBV5-1, with a tentative D call TRBD1 (6 bases). This clonotype was sampled from an adult with an advanced solid tumor such as melanoma, head and neck, liver or kidney cancer. The CDR3 DNA sequence: TGCGCCAGCAGCCCCGAACAGGGCTACGATGAGCAGTTCTTC. Translated: CASSPEQGYDEQFF.